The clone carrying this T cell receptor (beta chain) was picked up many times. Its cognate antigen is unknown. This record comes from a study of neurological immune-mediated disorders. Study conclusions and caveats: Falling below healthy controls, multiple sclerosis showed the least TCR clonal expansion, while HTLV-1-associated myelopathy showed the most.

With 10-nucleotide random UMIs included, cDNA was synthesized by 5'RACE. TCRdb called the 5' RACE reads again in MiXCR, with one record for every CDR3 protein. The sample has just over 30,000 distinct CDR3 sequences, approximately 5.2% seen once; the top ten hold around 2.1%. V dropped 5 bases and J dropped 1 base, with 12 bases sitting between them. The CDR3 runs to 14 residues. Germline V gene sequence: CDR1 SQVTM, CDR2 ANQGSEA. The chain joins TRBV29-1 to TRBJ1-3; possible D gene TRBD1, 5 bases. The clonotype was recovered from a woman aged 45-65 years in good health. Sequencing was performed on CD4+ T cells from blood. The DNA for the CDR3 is TGCAGCGTTCTAGACAGTCTTTCTGGAAACACCATATATTTT. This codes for CSVLDSLSGNTIYF.